The 3 T cell receptor beta chains listed next were all sequenced from one sample in a study of blood T cell repertoires in COVID-19. The protocol was immunoSEQ multiplex PCR, while the TCRdb copy is restricted to in-frame clones and leaves out a portion. Here the sample spans about 180,000 clones, 70% to 90% being singletons. Sequences were obtained from peripheral blood. These receptors all stem from a person aged 70 to 85 with COVID-19, enrolled during active disease.

This chain joins TRBV6-5 and TRBJ1-5; TRBD1 matches 7 bases. V was clipped by 8 bases and J by 0 bases; unmatched bases: 4. This CDR3 comprises 14 residues. Germline CDR1 reads MNHEY; CDR2 reads SVGAGI. In nucleotides, the CDR3 is TGTGCCAGCGTACAGGGGTCTAGCAATCAGCCCCAGCATTTT. This translates into CASVQGSSNQPQHF.

This sequence joins TRBV7-8 and TRBJ2-2; D is possibly TRBD1 (6 bases). Looked up from germline, CDR1 is SGHVS and CDR2 is FQNEAQ. CDR3 length: 15 amino acids. Trimming took 1 base from V and 5 from J, leaving 11 bases between them. CDR3 protein: CASSLGQGLTGELFF. For the CDR3, the DNA is TGTGCCAGCAGCTTAGGTCAGGGGCTGACCGGGGAGCTGTTTTTT.

Here the CDR3 reads CASSQGGGANVLTF. CDR3 bases: TGTGCCAGCAGCCAAGGAGGGGGGGCCAACGTCCTGACTTTC. This chain uses TRBV7-2 with TRBJ2-6; tentatively, D is TRBD2 (6 bases). The V end lost 5 bases, the J end lost 4 bases, and 9 bases lay between the germline ends. The CDR3 is made up of 14 amino acids. Germline V CDR1 and CDR2: SGHTA, FQGNSA.